Below are 12 T cell receptor beta chains sequenced from a single sample in a study of T cell repertoires in cytomegalovirus infection. MiXCR was run by TCRdb on the reads, yielding one entry per CDR3 protein. The table includes about 480,000 distinct CDR3 sequences, about 33% detected once. For these TCRs, the target antigens are not known. Specimen: cultured PBMCs, collected from culture after CMV antigen stimulation. The origin of the receptors is a human donor in good health (CMV status not recorded). Some clones in this sample may be carry-over from other donors' samples.

J is TRBJ2-1 and V is TRBV11-2, with D maybe TRBD1 (6 bases). CDR1 is SGHAT and CDR2 is FQNNGV in the germline V gene. V gave up 4 bases and J gave up 6 bases, with 16 bases separating them. The CDR3 is 15 amino acids. CDR3 nucleotides: TGTGCCAGCAGCTCCGAGGGGGTCCCAAGCAATGAGCAGTTCTTC. As protein: CASSSEGVPSNEQFF.

This clonotype was observed once. The chain has TRBV6-2 or TRBV6-3 and TRBJ2-1; no reliable D call. Trimming left V 0 bases short and J 6 bases short, with 12 bases between. Looked up from germline, CDR1 is MNHEY and CDR2 is SVGEGT. CDR3 size: 15 residues. The CDR3 DNA reads TGTGCCAGCAGTTACTCTGGACCCTCCGGCAATGAGCAGTTCTTC. Encoded protein: CASSYSGPSGNEQFF.

The V and J genes are TRBV12-3 or TRBV12-4 and TRBJ1-2; D unresolved. This CDR3 is built from 13 residues. Trimming pared 4 bases from V and 5 bases from J, leaving 11 bases between. Here the CDR3 reads CASSSGLVYGYTF. The CDR3 nucleotides are TGTGCCAGCAGTTCCGGGCTCGTGTATGGCTACACCTTC.

The sample holds a few counts of this clonotype. V is TRBV7-2 and J is TRBJ1-6; D is perhaps TRBD1 (5 bases). The CDR3 has 13 residues. Trimming cost V 5 bases and J 7 bases, with 9 bases left between them. The germline V gene has CDR1 SGHTA and CDR2 FQGNSA. CDR3 bases: TGTGCCAGCAGCAACGGGGGAAATTCACCCCTCCACTTT. This codes for CASSNGGNSPLHF.

This clonotype was picked up a small number of times. The CDR3 DNA is TGCGCCAGCAGCCAGAAGGCGTCTAGCGGTAAGCCTCACTACGAGCAGTACGTC. Translating gives CASSQKASSGKPHYEQYV. V and J are TRBV23-1 and TRBJ2-7; 7 bases map to TRBD2. TRBV23-1 is an open reading frame, and its role is uncertain. The CDR3 length is 18 residues. Unmatched junction bases numbered 20, after V lost 6 bases and J lost 3 bases.

For this clonotype: An end of the junction does not agree with germline; a read error may underlie this. V usage is TRBV7-6 and J usage is TRBJ1-1; D gene ambiguous. Germline CDR1 is SGHVS and CDR2 is FNYEAQ. CDR3 length equals 13 residues. CDR3 bases: TGTGCTAGCAGCCCTGACAAGAACACTGAAGCTTTCTTT. Its translation: CASSPDKNTEAFF.

Ten or more counts support this clonotype. This chain joins TRBV7-8 and TRBJ2-2, with 10 nucleotides matching TRBD2. Germline V CDR1 and CDR2: SGHVS, FQNEAQ. The trim removed 5 bases at V and 3 bases at J, leaving 6 bases unmatched. CDR3 length: 16 residues. This chain's CDR3 is CASSKTSGLHTGELFF. The CDR3 coding sequence is TGTGCCAGCAGCAAGACTAGCGGGTTGCACACCGGGGAGCTGTTTTTT.

V usage is TRBV6-1 and J usage is TRBJ2-5, with a weak D call TRBD1 (7 bases). This CDR3 region has 15 residues. Trimming removed 6 bases at V and 2 bases at J, with 16 bases between. Germline CDR1 MNHNS, CDR2 SASEGT. The CDR3 nucleotides read TGTGCCAGCAGCGATCCAGGGGGGTATCAAGAGACCCAGTACTTC. This gives the protein CASSDPGGYQETQYF.

In its sample, this clonotype was seen a few times. The rearrangement links TRBV7-6 to TRBJ2-7; D unclear. The CDR3 contains 15 residues. Germline V gene lookup returns CDR1 SGHVS and CDR2 FNYEAQ. Trimming pared 4 bases from V and 3 bases from J, leaving 16 bases between. CDR3: CASSSRDGLGYEQYF. CDR3 sequence (DNA): TGTGCCAGCAGCTCCCGCGACGGGTTAGGCTACGAGCAGTACTTC.

The rearrangement joins TRBV6-2 or TRBV6-3 to TRBJ2-1; 8 bases match TRBD2. CDR3 size: 15 residues. V gave up 3 bases and J gave up 5 bases; unmatched junction bases: 6. Per germline, CDR1 MNHEY and CDR2 SVGEGT. The CDR3 protein is CASSYRGLADNEQFF. CDR3 in DNA: TGTGCCAGCAGTTATCGCGGACTAGCCGACAATGAGCAGTTCTTC.

The chain is built from TRBV9 and TRBJ1-3; D is unresolved. Trimming shortened V by 4 bases and J by 8 bases, and 13 bases separated the two germline ends. CDR3 length: 13 amino acids. Germline CDR1 is SGDLS and CDR2 is YYNGEE. DNA of the CDR3: TGTGCCAGCAGCTCCACTCGGGAAGACACCATATATTTT. It specifies CASSSTREDTIYF. The full variable domain, rest sourced from reference TRBV9 and TRBJ1-3, is DSGVTQTPKHLITATGQRVTLRCSPRSGDLSVYWYQQSLDQGLQFLIQYYNGEERAKGNILERFSAQQFPDLHSELNLSSLELGDSALYFCASSSTREDTIYFGEGSWLTVV.

This sequence joins TRBV20-1 and TRBJ1-1; 9 bases line up with TRBD1. CDR1 is DFQATT and CDR2 is SNEGSKA in the germline V gene (reference sequence). The CDR3 contains 13 residues. After removal of 6 bases from V and 3 bases from J, the junction contained 5 bases not matched to a gene. Here the CDR3 DNA reads TGCAGTGCCAGGGACAGGGAGTACACTGAAGCTTTCTTT. Its translation is CSARDREYTEAFF.